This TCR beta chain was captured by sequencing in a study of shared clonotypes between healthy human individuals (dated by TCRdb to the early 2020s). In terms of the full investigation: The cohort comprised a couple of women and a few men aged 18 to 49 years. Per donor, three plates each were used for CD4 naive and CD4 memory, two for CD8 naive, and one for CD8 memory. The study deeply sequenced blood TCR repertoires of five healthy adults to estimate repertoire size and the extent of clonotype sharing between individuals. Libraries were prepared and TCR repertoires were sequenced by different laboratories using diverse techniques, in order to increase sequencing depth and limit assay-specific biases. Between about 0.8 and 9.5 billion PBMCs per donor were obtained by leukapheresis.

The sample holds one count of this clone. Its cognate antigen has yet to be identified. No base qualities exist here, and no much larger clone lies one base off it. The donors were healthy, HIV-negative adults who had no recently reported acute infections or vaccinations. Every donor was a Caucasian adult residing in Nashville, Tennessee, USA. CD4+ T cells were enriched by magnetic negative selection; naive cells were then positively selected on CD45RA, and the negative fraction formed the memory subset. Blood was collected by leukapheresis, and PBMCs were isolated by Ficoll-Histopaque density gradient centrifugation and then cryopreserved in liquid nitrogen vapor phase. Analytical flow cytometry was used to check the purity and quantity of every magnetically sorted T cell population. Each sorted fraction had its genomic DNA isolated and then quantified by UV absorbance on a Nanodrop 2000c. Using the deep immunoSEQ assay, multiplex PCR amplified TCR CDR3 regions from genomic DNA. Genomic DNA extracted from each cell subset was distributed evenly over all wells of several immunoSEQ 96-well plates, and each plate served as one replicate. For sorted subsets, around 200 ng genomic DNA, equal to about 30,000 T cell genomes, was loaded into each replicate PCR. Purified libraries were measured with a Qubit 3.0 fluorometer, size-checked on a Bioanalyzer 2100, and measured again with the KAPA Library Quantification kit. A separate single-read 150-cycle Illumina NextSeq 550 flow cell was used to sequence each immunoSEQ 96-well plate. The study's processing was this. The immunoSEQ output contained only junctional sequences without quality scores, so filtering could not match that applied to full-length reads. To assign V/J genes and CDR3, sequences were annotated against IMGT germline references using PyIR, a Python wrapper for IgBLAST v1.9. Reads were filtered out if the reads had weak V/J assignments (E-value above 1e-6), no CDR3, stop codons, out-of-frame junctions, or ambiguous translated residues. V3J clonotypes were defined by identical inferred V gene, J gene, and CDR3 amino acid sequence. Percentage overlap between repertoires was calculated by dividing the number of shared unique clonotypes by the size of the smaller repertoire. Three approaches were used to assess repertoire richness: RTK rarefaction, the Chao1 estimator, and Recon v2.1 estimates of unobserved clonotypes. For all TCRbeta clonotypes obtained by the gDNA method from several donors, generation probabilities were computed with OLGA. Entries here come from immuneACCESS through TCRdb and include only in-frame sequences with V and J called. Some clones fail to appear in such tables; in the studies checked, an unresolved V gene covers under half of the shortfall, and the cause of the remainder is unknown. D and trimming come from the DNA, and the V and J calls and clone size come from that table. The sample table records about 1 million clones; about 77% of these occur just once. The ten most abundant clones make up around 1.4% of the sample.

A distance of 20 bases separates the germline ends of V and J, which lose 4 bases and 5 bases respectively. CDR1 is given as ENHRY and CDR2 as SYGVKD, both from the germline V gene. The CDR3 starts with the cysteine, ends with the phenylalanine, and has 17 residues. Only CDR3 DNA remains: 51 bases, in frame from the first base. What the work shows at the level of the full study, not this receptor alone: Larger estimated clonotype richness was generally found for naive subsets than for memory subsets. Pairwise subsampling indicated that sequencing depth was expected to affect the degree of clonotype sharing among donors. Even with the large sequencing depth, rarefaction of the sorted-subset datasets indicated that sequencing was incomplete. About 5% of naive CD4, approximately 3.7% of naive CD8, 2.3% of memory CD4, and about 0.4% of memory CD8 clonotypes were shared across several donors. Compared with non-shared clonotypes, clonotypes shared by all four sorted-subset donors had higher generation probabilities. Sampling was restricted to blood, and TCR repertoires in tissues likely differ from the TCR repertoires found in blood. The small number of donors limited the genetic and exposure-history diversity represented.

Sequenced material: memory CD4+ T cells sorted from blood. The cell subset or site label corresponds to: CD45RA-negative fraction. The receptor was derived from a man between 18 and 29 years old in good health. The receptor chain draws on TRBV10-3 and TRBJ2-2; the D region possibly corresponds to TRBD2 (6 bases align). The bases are TGTGCCATCAGTGGGTCAGGCGGGGCCACCTCGACCGGGGAGCTGTTTTTT. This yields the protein CAISGSGGATSTGELFF.